This T cell receptor (beta chain) came from a study of identical twins. The CDR3 is made up of 18 amino acids. Unmatched junction bases numbered 13, after V lost 4 bases and J lost 8 bases. Germline assignment: CDR1 KGHDR and CDR2 SFDVKD. TCRdb used MiXCR to reprocess the 5' RACE reads, holding one entry per CDR3 protein. Here the sample spans fewer than 250,000 distinct CDR3 sequences, approximately 8.3% being singletons. The same specimen was also included in a second study, on yellow fever vaccine responses in identical twins.

Sequencing was carried out using memory (CD45RO+) T cells sorted from blood. This receptor was taken from a woman aged 18-35 years in good health. The J gene is TRBJ2-2, the V gene TRBV24-1; the match to TRBD2 covers 12 bases. The CDR3 is CATSDPSPLAGGLGELFF. DNA for the CDR3: TGTGCCACCAGTGACCCTTCCCCCCTAGCGGGGGGGCTGGGGGAGCTGTTTTTT.